This TCR beta chain is drawn from a study of blood T cell repertoires in COVID-19. The CDR3 covers 19 residues. After removal of 1 base from V and 0 bases from J, the junction contained 9 bases not matched to a gene. The germline gives CDR1 SGHDT, CDR2 YYEEEE. TCRdb keeps only in-frame clones here, not all; method: immunoSEQ multiplex PCR. The profile covers under 300,000 clones, with 65% to 90% appearing a single time and 4% to 6% taken by the ten largest. The chain joins TRBV5-6 to TRBJ1-4; TRBD1 matches at 10 bases. The sequence derives from a woman of 80 years or more with active or convalescent COVID-19. The specimen was peripheral blood. In nucleotides, the CDR3 is TGTGCCAGCAGCTTGATGGAGACAGGGGGCAGGGCAACTAATGAAAAACTGTTTTTT. It codes for CASSLMETGGRATNEKLFF.